These 8 T cell receptor beta chains came from one sample sequenced in a study of cytomegalovirus exposure and HLA in healthy donors. PCR was performed using 60 Vbeta and 13 Jbeta primers. Profiling relied on immunoSEQ multiplex PCR, and the TCRdb table lists in-frame clones only, not all of them. The sample carries roughly 150,000 clones, roughly 84% recorded once. Sequenced input: PBMCs. All receptors come from a man aged 30-40 years in good health and CMV-seropositive.

The chain recombines TRBV7-2 with TRBJ1-4; D ambiguous. The CDR3 is 15 residues long. The germline gives CDR1 SGHTA, CDR2 FQGNSA. Trimming left V 5 bases short and J 3 bases short, with 13 bases between. DNA for the CDR3: TGTGCCAGCAGCCCTAGCCCCTCAGCTAATGAAAAACTGTTTTTT. It codes for CASSPSPSANEKLFF.

V gene TRBV10-3 combines with J gene TRBJ1-4, with 7 bases matching TRBD1. The germline gives CDR1 ENHRY, CDR2 SYGVKD. The CDR3 runs 13 residues. V trimming: 11 bases; J trimming: 2 bases; junction bases outside the gene matches: 5. The CDR3 DNA reads TGTGCCTCTAGGGGGCAGACTAATGAAAAACTGTTTTTT. Protein sequence: CASRGQTNEKLFF.

The chain couples TRBV19 to TRBJ2-7; D not resolved. The CDR3 spans 16 residues. Trimming cost V 0 bases and J 2 bases, with 14 bases left between them. The germline V gene has CDR1 LNHDA and CDR2 SQIVND (reference sequence). In nucleotides, the CDR3 is TGTGCCAGTAGTATAGATAATGGGCCATGGCCCTACGAGCAGTACGTC. As protein: CASSIDNGPWPYEQYV.

The CDR3 protein is CASSLGLAGKTYEQYF. In nucleotides, the CDR3 is TGTGCCAGCAGCTTGGGACTAGCGGGCAAGACCTACGAGCAGTACTTC. The chain carries TRBV5-4 and TRBJ2-7; 10 bases are shared with TRBD2. The V gene's germline CDR1 is SGHNT and CDR2 YYREEE (reference sequence). There are 16 residues in the CDR3. V dropped 0 bases and J dropped 2; count of bases not matched to a gene: 5.

This sequence joins TRBV18 and TRBJ2-5, with 10 bases lining up with TRBD1. Judging by the DNA end, TRBJ2-7 fits better; the J call may be wrong. From germline, CDR1 is KGHSH and CDR2 LQKENI. The CDR3 runs to 16 residues. CDR3 nucleotide sequence: TGTGCCAGCTCACCATCCCGACAGGGGGCGGCCTACGAGCAGTACTTC. Its translation: CASSPSRQGAAYEQYF.

Concerning this clone itself: A read error may produce the germline difference seen at one junction end. V usage is TRBV7-9 and J usage is TRBJ1-1, with unresolved D. Germline-derived CDR1 and CDR2 are SEHNR and FQNEAQ (reference sequence). This CDR3 has 11 amino acids. The CDR3 loop is CSSSLSTEAFF. The CDR3, as DNA: TGTTCCAGCAGTCTGTCGACTGAAGCTTTCTTT.

The chain combines TRBV9 with TRBJ2-1; tentatively, D is TRBD2 (6 bases). V gave up 3 bases and J gave up 12 bases, with 19 bases separating them. Germline V gene lookup returns CDR1 SGDLS and CDR2 YYNGEE. The CDR3 sequence is 14 residues long. CDR3 residues: CASSGRDWIGGQFF. The CDR3 coding sequence is TGTGCCAGCAGCGGCCGGGACTGGATCGGGGGGCAGTTCTTC.

Comment on this clone: Other nucleotide sequences in the sample specify the same CDR3. V is TRBV28 and J is TRBJ2-1; D not resolved. CDR1 is MDHEN, CDR2 SYDVKM, per germline. The CDR3 spans 12 residues. V lost 5 bases and J 4 bases, leaving 6 bases between the germline ends. CDR3 in amino acids: CASSLSYNEQFF. CDR3 sequence (DNA): TGTGCCAGCAGTCTGAGTTACAATGAGCAGTTCTTC.